This record concerns one TCR beta chain sequence. Data came from immunoSEQ multiplex PCR; TCRdb stores just in-frame clones and leaves some out. The repertoire holds about 160,000 clones, with about 86% as singletons. These data originate in a study of blood T cell repertoires in COVID-19. Germline CDR1 reads LGHDT; CDR2 reads YNNKEL (reference sequence). V was clipped by 1 base and J by 2 bases, with 5 bases between them. The CDR3 extends over 13 amino acids. This rearrangement joins TRBV3-1 (or the pseudogene TRBV3-2) to TRBJ1-2; D ambiguous. This TCR was recovered from a man aged 70-80 years with acute or convalescent COVID-19. Sequenced input: peripheral blood. The CDR3 DNA reads as TGTGCCAGCAGCCAAGGGCAGAACTATGGCTACACCTTC. Translating gives CASSQGQNYGYTF.